This TCR beta chain came from a study of blood T cell repertoires in COVID-19. Original methodology: The assay estimated nucleated cells by amplifying reference gene primers. TCRdb's table, derived via immunoSEQ multiplex PCR, lists solely in-frame clones and lacks some. V, J and clone size reflect that table, while D and trimming were determined from the DNA. The sample has over 400,000 clones, 80% to 90% seen once. The length of the CDR3 is 14 residues. V shed 7 bases and J shed 0 bases, with 13 bases lying between them. Germline V gene sequence: CDR1 SGHAT, CDR2 FQNNGV. Living in 24 US areas, the participants were between 18 and 89 years of age. Participants had their cohort set by participant-reported clinical history. Donors in Cohort 3 who had recovered were those with two negative PCRs, healthcare professional clearance, or resolution of their symptoms.

Sequencing was performed on PBMCs or T cells enriched from blood (not recorded which). This sequence joins TRBV11-2 and TRBJ2-7; D is perhaps TRBD2 (5 bases). The sequence was collected from a woman in her sixties or seventies who had recovered from COVID-19. The CDR3 DNA reads as TGTGCCAGCACCAATCCGGGGTCCTCCTACGAGCAGTACTTC. Translating it yields CASTNPGSSYEQYF.